This T cell receptor (beta chain) originates from a study of glioma-infiltrating T cells after dendritic cell vaccination. At the level of the study: Three intradermal dendritic cell vaccine injections were given every two weeks. General study findings and limits: Only a small number of patients had complete blood and tumor samples. No direct clonality-survival link was found; a diverse polyclonal response may matter.

Sequencing used immunoSEQ multiplex PCR; TCRdb keeps in-frame clones, though not all of them. This table holds more than 85,000 clones, about 84% found once. Comments on this clone: Its antigen remains unknown.

V dropped 3 bases and J dropped 4 bases, with 9 bases sitting between them. Germline V gives CDR1 SQVTM, CDR2 ANQGSEA. The CDR3 totals 12 residues. The sequence came from a human donor with glioblastoma. This material consisted of blood, taken before dendritic cell vaccination. The chain combines TRBV29-1 with TRBJ1-2, with unresolved D. The CDR3 reads CSVEGFGYGYTF. CDR3 in DNA: TGCAGCGTTGAGGGCTTCGGCTATGGCTACACCTTC.